Sequencing of this T cell receptor beta chain was carried out in a study of cytomegalovirus exposure and HLA in healthy donors. Overall study: Most genotyped donors, 81% of about 400, had Caucasian-associated genetic ancestry.

Those who donated were healthy bone marrow donors. Primers for the PCR totalled 60 Vbeta and 13 Jbeta. This table comes from immunoSEQ multiplex PCR, and its TCRdb copy is limited to in-frame clones, with some not included. Here the sample table reports tens of thousands of clones. This CDR3 comprises 15 residues. V was pared by 2 bases and J by 0 bases, with 1 base of the junction left unmatched. Germline assignment: CDR1 MGHRA and CDR2 YSYEKL. This sequence was found in a young man in good health and CMV-seropositive. The chain is built from TRBV4-1 and TRBJ1-3; 7 bases agree with TRBD1. The specimen was PBMCs. The CDR3 reads CASSQRGLSGNTIYF. The CDR3 nucleotides read TGCGCCAGCAGCCAAAGGGGGCTCTCTGGAAACACCATATATTTT.